One sample yielded the 31 T cell receptor beta chains listed below, sequenced in a study of T cell changes during pregnancy in multiple sclerosis. Clones were sequenced by immunoSEQ multiplex PCR, and TCRdb holds only the in-frame ones, with some missing. Of about 58,000 clones listed, roughly 89% are singletons. The material was CD4+ T cells from peripheral blood mononuclear cells, obtained after pregnancy. The receptor set was obtained from a female donor in good health, enrolled as a control in a pregnancy study.

The chain employs TRBV5-1 and TRBJ2-1, with D possibly matching TRBD1 (5 bases). The V gene's germline CDR1 is SGHRS and CDR2 YFSETQ. The CDR3 sequence is 9 residues long. The CDR3 bases are TGCGCTCAGGGATATGAGCAGTTCTTC. Translated, it gives CAQGYEQFF.

V is TRBV7-9 and J is TRBJ1-2; TRBD1 matches at 7 bases. CDR3 length: 13 residues. Germline CDR1 and CDR2: SEHNR and FQNEAQ (reference sequence). V lost 5 bases to trimming and J lost 6 bases; unmatched junction nucleotides: 6. CDR3 in amino acids: CASSRQGEDGYTF. In DNA, the CDR3 is TGTGCCAGCAGCCGACAGGGAGAGGATGGCTACACCTTC.

A single count supports this clone. This CDR3 reads CASSQLRRLSNQPQHF. CDR3 in DNA: TGTGCCAGCAGCCAACTGCGGCGACTTAGCAATCAGCCCCAGCATTTT. This chain joins TRBV6-6 and TRBJ1-5; D gene unclear. Trimming removed 6 bases at V and 0 bases at J, with 15 bases between. The CDR3 is 16 residues long. In germline, CDR1 is MNHNY, CDR2 SVGAGI (reference sequence).

The chain employs TRBV7-3 and TRBJ2-3; D is possibly TRBD2 (7 bases). Germline-derived CDR1 and CDR2 are SGHTA and FQGTGA. The V gene lost 5 bases and the J gene lost 1 base, with 19 bases spanning the gap. The CDR3 contains 17 residues. The CDR3 DNA sequence: TGTGCCAGCAGCCCACTCGGGGGGCCAAGAGGCACAGATACGCAGTATTTT. This codes for CASSPLGGPRGTDTQYF.

This chain links TRBV5-6 with TRBJ2-2; the match to TRBD1 covers 8 bases. The CDR3 contains 17 residues. Germline V gene data show CDR1 as SGHDT and CDR2 as YYEEEE. After removal of 4 bases from V and 1 base from J, the junction contained 9 bases not matched to a gene. The CDR3 protein is CASSPELGQGNTGELFF. Here the CDR3 DNA reads TGTGCCAGCAGCCCCGAACTAGGACAGGGGAACACCGGGGAGCTGTTTTTT. Full variable domain (remainder filled in from reference TRBV5-6 and TRBJ2-2): DAGVTQSPTHLIKTRGQQVTLRCSPKSGHDTVSWYQQALGQGPQFIFQYYEEEERQRGNFPDRFSGHQFPNYSSELNVNALLLGDSALYLCASSPELGQGNTGELFFGEGSRLTVL.

This rearrangement joins TRBV6-5 to TRBJ1-2, with 8 bases matching TRBD1. Germline CDR1 is MNHEY and CDR2 is SVGAGI. Losses at the gene ends were 5 bases for V and 7 bases for J; bases not matched to a gene: 9. This CDR3 is 14 amino acids long. The CDR3: CASSRTGIRFGYTF. CDR3 nucleotide sequence: TGTGCCAGCAGTCGGACAGGGATAAGGTTTGGCTACACCTTC.

V usage is TRBV5-6 and J usage is TRBJ2-1, with D possibly being TRBD1 (5 bases). Trimming stripped 0 bases from V and 0 bases from J, with 13 bases between. From germline, CDR1 is SGHDT and CDR2 YYEEEE. The CDR3 covers 17 residues. CDR3 nucleotide sequence: TGTGCCAGCAGCTTGGGTCGGACACACCCCTCCTACAATGAGCAGTTCTTC. Protein: CASSLGRTHPSYNEQFF.

J is TRBJ1-1 and V is TRBV2; 7 positions agree with TRBD1. CDR3 length: 15 residues. V was clipped by 4 bases and J by 7 bases; unmatched bases: 12. Germline V lookup: CDR1 SNHLY, CDR2 FYNNEI. This chain's CDR3 is CASSGALAGGVEAFF. CDR3 bases: TGTGCCAGCAGTGGCGCCCTGGCAGGGGGTGTTGAAGCTTTCTTT.

This chain links TRBV7-2 with TRBJ1-3, with D perhaps TRBD1 (5 bases). V was shortened by 5 bases and J by 0 bases, with 17 bases between the two germline ends. CDR1 is SGHTA, CDR2 FQGNSA, per germline. The CDR3 loop spans 17 amino acids. DNA for the CDR3: TGTGCCAGCAGCCACGCGTACTTCAGGGACTCTGGAAACACCATATATTTT. Translation gives CASSHAYFRDSGNTIYF.

The chain links TRBV4-2 to TRBJ2-5; maybe TRBD1 (5 bases). Trimming took off 3 bases at V and 5 bases at J, with 16 bases between the two ends. Germline V gives CDR1 LGHNA, CDR2 YNFKEQ. The CDR3 has 15 residues. CDR3 DNA sequence: TGTGCCAGCAGCCAGGAAAGGGGCCTCGGGGAGACCCAGTACTTC. This sequence encodes CASSQERGLGETQYF.

This rearrangement joins TRBV7-8 to TRBJ1-5, with 9 positions matching TRBD1. Looked up from germline, CDR1 is SGHVS and CDR2 is FQNEAQ. The CDR3 loop spans 14 amino acids. V dropped 5 bases and J dropped 4; count of bases not matched to a gene: 3. CDR3 in amino acids: CASSRGTGNQPQHF. DNA for the CDR3: TGTGCCAGCAGCCGAGGGACAGGGAATCAGCCCCAGCATTTT.

V usage is TRBV11-2 and J usage is TRBJ1-1; 7 bases map to TRBD1. V lost 5 bases and J lost 2; bases outside the gene matches: 8. Per germline, CDR1 SGHAT and CDR2 FQNNGV. CDR3 size: 15 residues. The CDR3 bases are TGTGCCAGCAGCCTAACAGGGGAGGAAAACACTGAAGCTTTCTTT. Protein sequence: CASSLTGEENTEAFF.

The J gene is TRBJ1-2, the V gene TRBV4-2, with 9 nucleotides matching TRBD1. V was clipped by 6 bases and J by 4 bases; unmatched bases: 9. The CDR3 totals 15 residues. Germline V gene lookup returns CDR1 LGHNA and CDR2 YNFKEQ. The CDR3 nucleotides read TGTGCCAGCAGGGGATTGGGACAGGGTATCTATGGCTACACCTTC. Translating it yields CASRGLGQGIYGYTF.

The rearrangement uses TRBV13 and TRBJ2-1, with 9 bases that match TRBD2. CDR3 length: 16 residues. Trimming removed 2 bases from V and 8 bases from J; junction bases left unmatched: 10. Germline CDR1 and CDR2: PRHDT and FYEKMQ (reference sequence). CDR3 region: CASSLTAGGPFYEQFF. The CDR3 DNA reads as TGTGCCAGCAGCTTAACGGCGGGGGGGCCTTTCTATGAGCAGTTCTTC.

The rearrangement links TRBV5-4 to TRBJ2-3; 11 bases fit TRBD1. The CDR3 consists of 15 residues. The ends lost 4 bases at V and 3 bases at J; junction bases unmatched: 4. The germline V gene encodes CDR1 SGHNT and CDR2 YYREEE (reference sequence). CDR3 DNA sequence: TGTGCCAGCAGCCGGGACAGGGGGAGGACAGATACGCAGTATTTT. Translation: CASSRDRGRTDTQYF.

The chain carries TRBV5-8 and TRBJ2-7; no firm D call. This CDR3 is 12 amino acids long. V lost 0 bases and J 3 bases, leaving 4 bases between the germline ends. Germline assignment: CDR1 SGHTS and CDR2 YDEGEE. CDR3 protein: CASSLVHYEQYF. The CDR3 region has the DNA TGTGCCAGCAGCTTGGTTCACTACGAGCAGTACTTC.

The chain carries TRBV5-1 and TRBJ2-2; possible D gene TRBD2, 6 bases. Trimming stripped 2 bases from V and 5 bases from J, with 19 bases between. Germline V gene sequence: CDR1 SGHRS, CDR2 YFSETQ. The CDR3 sequence is 17 residues long. CDR3 DNA: TGCGCCAGCAGCTTTGCGGGTAGGCGGGGACGGACCGGGGAGCTGTTTTTT. This translates into CASSFAGRRGRTGELFF.

V and J are TRBV18 and TRBJ2-1; 14 nucleotides match TRBD2. After removal of 3 bases from V and 6 bases from J, the junction contained 4 bases not matched to a gene. CDR1 and CDR2 from the germline V gene are KGHSH and LQKENI. The CDR3 consists of 16 residues. The CDR3 DNA reads as TGTGCCAGCTCACCTCAGACTAGCGGGGGGGCCAATGAGCAGTTCTTC. Its translation is CASSPQTSGGANEQFF.

The chain is built from TRBV5-1 and TRBJ2-4, with D unresolved. CDR3 length: 16 residues. In germline, CDR1 is SGHRS, CDR2 YFSETQ. With 8 bases removed from V and 1 base from J, the gap between germline ends came to 19 bases. This CDR3 is CASTPTPGVAKNIQYF. For the CDR3, the DNA is TGCGCCAGTACCCCGACCCCCGGAGTGGCCAAAAACATTCAGTACTTC.

This clone was detected a few times. This chain uses TRBV6-5 with TRBJ1-4, with D possibly matching TRBD1 (6 bases). The CDR3 has 14 residues. The V and J ends lost 7 bases and 3 bases respectively, with 12 bases between them. The germline V gene has CDR1 MNHEY and CDR2 SVGAGI. CDR3 loop: CASTNRVPNEKLFF. DNA of the CDR3: TGTGCCAGCACAAACAGGGTTCCTAATGAAAAACTGTTTTTT.

The genes are TRBV5-1 and TRBJ2-7; TRBD2 matches 16 bases. The ends lost 4 bases at V and 5 bases at J; junction bases unmatched: 9. The germline gives CDR1 SGHRS, CDR2 YFSETQ. The CDR3 totals 17 residues. Here the CDR3 reads CASSPGTSGGARNEQYF. CDR3 coding DNA: TGCGCCAGCAGCCCCGGGACTAGCGGGGGGGCGAGGAACGAGCAGTACTTC. The whole variable domain, filled in from reference TRBV5-1 and TRBJ2-7, reads KAGVTQTPRYLIKTRGQQVTLSCSPISGHRSVSWYQQTPGQGLQFLFEYFSETQRNKGNFPGRFSGRQFSNSRSEMNVSTLELGDSALYLCASSPGTSGGARNEQYFGPGTRLTVT.

The rearrangement joins TRBV9 to TRBJ1-4, with 9 positions matching TRBD1. Germline values: CDR1 SGDLS, CDR2 YYNGEE. This CDR3 is built from 14 residues. The junction had 2 bases not matched to a gene; V was cut back by 3 bases and J by 5 bases. The CDR3 coding sequence is TGTGCCAGCAGCGCGGGACAGGGCAATGAAAAACTGTTTTTT. Protein product: CASSAGQGNEKLFF.

The rearrangement joins TRBV2 to TRBJ2-3, with 13 bases aligning to TRBD2. The germline V gene has CDR1 SNHLY and CDR2 FYNNEI. The CDR3 is made up of 15 amino acids. J lost 1 base, V lost 8 bases, and 3 bases had no gene match. CDR3 in amino acids: CASGGTSGGTDTQYF. CDR3 nucleotide sequence: TGTGCCAGCGGCGGGACTAGCGGGGGCACAGATACGCAGTATTTT.

V gene TRBV7-2 combines with J gene TRBJ2-7, with D possibly TRBD1 on 6 matching bases. This CDR3 has 13 amino acids. Between the trimmed V and J ends, which lost 1 base and 4 bases, there was a span of 8 bases. Germline assignment: CDR1 SGHTA and CDR2 FQGNSA. CDR3 in amino acids: CASSLGQEYEQYF. The CDR3 region has the DNA TGTGCCAGCAGCTTAGGACAGGAGTACGAGCAGTACTTC. Filled out from reference TRBV7-2 and TRBJ2-7, the complete variable domain reads GAGVSQSPSNKVTEKGKDVELRCDPISGHTALYWYRQSLGQGLEFLIYFQGNSAPDKSGLPSDRFSAERTGGSVSTLTIQRTQQEDSAVYLCASSLGQEYEQYFGPGTRLTVT.

The rearrangement links TRBV18 to TRBJ1-3; TRBD1 matches 8 bases. Germline assignment: CDR1 KGHSH and CDR2 LQKENI. The trim removed 3 bases at V and 4 bases at J, leaving 8 bases unmatched. The CDR3 spans 16 residues. The CDR3 DNA is TGTGCCAGCTCACCTGTGACAGGGGAATGGGGAAACACCATATATTTT. This gives the protein CASSPVTGEWGNTIYF.

The chain's CDR3 is CASSLRQGERITEAFF. The DNA of the CDR3 is TGTGCCAGCAGCCTTAGACAGGGGGAGAGGATCACTGAAGCTTTCTTT. J is TRBJ1-1 and V is TRBV14, with TRBD1 matching 9 bases. The V segment lost 4 bases and the J segment 4 bases; nucleotides outside the gene matches: 10. Germline values: CDR1 SGHDN, CDR2 FVKESK. The CDR3 runs to 16 residues.

The gene calls are TRBV30 and TRBJ2-7; TRBD2 aligns across 8 bases. J lost 2 bases, V lost 0 bases, and 9 bases had no gene match. Germline assignment: CDR1 GTSNPN and CDR2 SVGIG (reference sequence). CDR3 length: 16 residues. The CDR3 DNA follows: TGTGCCTGGAGTGTGAGGCTGAGCGGGGGAACCTACGAGCAGTACTTC. Translation gives CAWSVRLSGGTYEQYF.

The chain joins TRBV10-2 to TRBJ1-3; possible D gene TRBD1, 6 bases. Germline CDR1 and CDR2: WSHSY and SAAADI. The germline V and J ends were trimmed by 6 bases and 1 base, with 10 bases remaining between them. This CDR3 comprises 14 residues. The CDR3 region is CASREQGSGNTIYF. The CDR3 DNA sequence: TGCGCCAGCAGGGAACAGGGTTCTGGAAACACCATATATTTT.

The chain has TRBV19 and TRBJ2-5; D is unresolved. Germline loops: CDR1 LNHDA, CDR2 SQIVND (reference sequence). The ends were cut back, 0 bases at V and 5 bases at J, with 10 bases in the middle. The CDR3 length is 14 residues. The CDR3 sequence is CASSIDLFVETQYF. DNA of the CDR3: TGTGCCAGTAGTATAGATCTATTCGTGGAGACCCAGTACTTC.

V gene TRBV7-8 combines with J gene TRBJ2-6; TRBD2 is a possible D gene (6 bases). Trimming left V 0 bases short and J 3 bases short, with 6 bases between. CDR3 size: 15 residues. Germline V CDR1 and CDR2: SGHVS, FQNEAQ. The CDR3 DNA reads TGTGCCAGCAGCTTAGCGGGGGGTGGGGCCAACGTCCTGACTTTC. Its protein is CASSLAGGGANVLTF.

The chain couples TRBV7-9 to TRBJ1-3; D gene uncertain. V lost 5 bases to trimming and J lost 0 bases, with 11 bases between them. This CDR3 has 15 amino acids. CDR1 is SEHNR and CDR2 is FQNEAQ in the germline V gene (reference sequence). The CDR3 DNA is TGTGCCAGCAGCAGCGTTAGGAACTCTGGAAACACCATATATTTT. Translating it yields CASSSVRNSGNTIYF.